These 32 T cell receptor beta chains were all obtained from the same sample, sequenced in a study of blood T cell repertoires in COVID-19. Clones were read by immunoSEQ multiplex PCR, and TCRdb kept only the in-frame ones, dropping some. The sample lists 190,000 or so clones; about 90% were seen once. Sequenced material: PBMCs or T cells enriched from blood (not recorded which). These receptors originate from a woman younger than 45 who had recovered from COVID-19.

This clone was counted only a few times. The chain recombines TRBV6-1 with TRBJ1-1, with D possibly matching TRBD1 (5 bases). The V gene's germline CDR1 is MNHNS and CDR2 SASEGT. V dropped 2 bases and J dropped 11 bases, with 15 bases sitting between them. The CDR3 runs to 13 residues. The CDR3 loop is CASSEREGREAFF. The CDR3 DNA is TGTGCCAGCAGTGAAAGGGAGGGGAGAGAGGCTTTCTTT.

Concerning this clone itself: Distinct nucleotide sequences in the sample also encode this CDR3. V usage is TRBV19 and J usage is TRBJ2-1, with a tentative D call TRBD1 (6 bases). This CDR3 is built from 14 residues. Trimming stripped 5 bases from V and 3 bases from J, with 11 bases between. Germline lookup yields CDR1 LNHDA and CDR2 SQIVND (reference sequence). CDR3 residues: CASSSRGSYNEQFF. Written as DNA, the CDR3 is TGTGCCAGTAGTTCCAGGGGAAGCTACAATGAGCAGTTCTTC.

The J gene is TRBJ1-3, the V gene TRBV9, with D unclear. CDR1 and CDR2 (germline): SGDLS, YYNGEE. The length of the CDR3 is 16 residues. V lost 4 bases, J lost 5 bases, and 19 bases lay in between. The CDR3 protein is CASSLYPEAGRNTIYF. In nucleotides, the CDR3 is TGTGCCAGCAGCCTCTACCCCGAGGCGGGGAGAAACACCATATATTTT.

This CDR3 reads CASIRYNEQFF. For the CDR3, the DNA is TGTGCCAGTATTCGGTACAATGAGCAGTTCTTC. The chain uses TRBV19 and TRBJ2-1; D is unclear. There are 11 residues in the CDR3. Looked up from germline, CDR1 is LNHDA and CDR2 is SQIVND (reference sequence). The V end was cut by 7 bases, the J end by 4 bases, with 5 bases between.

The rearrangement joins TRBV7-9 to TRBJ1-1, with D unresolved. The CDR3 runs to 13 residues. Between the trimmed V and J ends, which lost 3 bases and 5 bases, there was a span of 10 bases. Germline V gives CDR1 SEHNR, CDR2 FQNEAQ (reference sequence). The CDR3 nucleotides read TGTGCCAGCAGCTTCACCGCGGGGACTGAAGCTTTCTTT. Its protein is CASSFTAGTEAFF.

J is TRBJ1-5 and V is TRBV5-1; no clear D. This CDR3 spans 14 amino acids. In germline, CDR1 is SGHRS, CDR2 YFSETQ. Trimming took off 4 bases at V and 5 bases at J, with 13 bases between the two ends. This chain's CDR3 is CASSLYGGDQPQHF. In DNA form, the CDR3 reads TGCGCCAGCAGCCTATATGGCGGGGATCAGCCCCAGCATTTT.

In its sample, this clone was seen a few times. The rearrangement links TRBV5-6 to TRBJ1-2; no definite D call. CDR3 length equals 15 residues. Germline lookup yields CDR1 SGHDT and CDR2 YYEEEE. The germline V and J ends were trimmed by 8 bases and 4 bases, with 21 bases remaining between them. The CDR3 sequence: CASRADPRQAYGYTF. In DNA, the CDR3 is TGTGCCAGTAGAGCAGACCCACGGCAGGCCTATGGCTACACCTTC.

The chain couples TRBV10-3 to TRBJ1-1; TRBD1 matches 7 bases. V lost 2 bases to trimming and J lost 4 bases; unmatched junction nucleotides: 10. The V gene's germline CDR1 is ENHRY and CDR2 SYGVKD. The CDR3 sequence is 16 residues long. CDR3 in DNA: TGTGCCATCAGTGAGCGGCAACAGGGGATGGCCACTGAAGCTTTCTTT. Translating gives CAISERQQGMATEAFF.

The CDR3 protein is CASSSGGTGEKLFF. CDR3 DNA sequence: TGTGCCAGCAGCTCGGGGGGCACTGGTGAAAAACTGTTTTTT. The chain employs TRBV7-9 and TRBJ1-4; weak D call: TRBD1 (6 bases). Deletions cut 4 bases from V and 7 bases from J, with 13 bases between. CDR1 and CDR2 (germline): SEHNR, FQNEAQ (reference sequence). The CDR3 is 14 residues long.

The rearrangement joins TRBV15 to TRBJ2-5, with 10 positions matching TRBD1. The germline V gene has CDR1 LNHNV and CDR2 YYDKDF (reference sequence). CDR3 size: 17 residues. Trimming removed 2 bases from V and 4 bases from J; junction bases left unmatched: 10. The CDR3 spells CATSRPFGRTGGETQYF. CDR3 in DNA: TGTGCCACCAGCAGACCCTTTGGACGGACAGGGGGAGAGACCCAGTACTTC.

This rearrangement joins TRBV7-2 to TRBJ2-7, with TRBD2 identical over 9 bases. The germline gives CDR1 SGHTA, CDR2 FQGNSA. The CDR3 runs to 15 residues. With V trimmed by 4 bases and J by 6 bases, 10 bases remained unmatched. CDR3 DNA sequence: TGTGCCAGCAGCTCCGATCGCGGGAGGGTTTCCGAGCAGTACTTC. It yields the protein CASSSDRGRVSEQYF.

The chain recombines TRBV28 with TRBJ1-6, with D possibly TRBD1 on 6 matching bases. V was clipped by 4 bases and J by 10 bases, with 11 bases between them. Germline CDR1 reads MDHEN; CDR2 reads SYDVKM. This CDR3 is built from 13 residues. CDR3 loop: CASSSGVRSPLHF. The CDR3 nucleotides are TGTGCCAGCAGTTCAGGGGTGCGGTCACCCCTCCACTTT.

The J gene is TRBJ2-3, the V gene TRBV7-9; 15 nucleotides agree with TRBD2. Germline CDR1 is SEHNR and CDR2 is FQNEAQ (reference sequence). V dropped 5 bases and J dropped 0; count of bases not matched to a gene: 6. CDR3 length: 18 amino acids. CDR3 bases: TGTGCCAGCAGCCCTGGGACTAGCGGGAGGCGTAGCACAGATACGCAGTATTTT. It specifies CASSPGTSGRRSTDTQYF. Looking up the rest from reference TRBV7-9 and TRBJ2-3 gives the full variable domain: DTGVSQNPRHKITKRGQNVTFRCDPISEHNRLYWYRQTLGQGPEFLTYFQNEAQLEKSRLLSDRFSAERPKGSFSTLEIQRTEQGDSAMYLCASSPGTSGRRSTDTQYFGPGTRLTVL.

This clone was seen only a few times. This chain uses TRBV27 with TRBJ1-1; possible D gene TRBD1, 5 bases. V lost 5 bases to trimming and J lost 1 base, with 20 bases between them. Germline lookup yields CDR1 MNHEY and CDR2 SMNVEV (reference sequence). The CDR3 is 17 residues long. The CDR3 is CASSALGFQGENTEAFF. DNA for the CDR3: TGTGCCAGCAGTGCCCTAGGCTTTCAGGGCGAGAACACTGAAGCTTTCTTT.

V is TRBV10-1 and J is TRBJ1-5, with D hard to call. CDR3 size: 13 residues. Germline CDR1 WNHNN, CDR2 SYGVQD (reference sequence). The V end lost 5 bases, the J end lost 2 bases, and 7 bases lay between the germline ends. The CDR3 sequence: CASSWRGNQPQHF. The CDR3, as DNA: TGCGCCAGCAGTTGGAGGGGCAATCAGCCCCAGCATTTT.

The chain recombines TRBV11-2 with TRBJ2-1, with 16 positions matching TRBD2. CDR3 size: 16 residues. The ends lost 3 bases at V and 14 bases at J; junction bases unmatched: 10. The germline gives CDR1 SGHAT, CDR2 FQNNGV. The CDR3 loop is CASSFSGTSGRAREFF. CDR3 nucleotides: TGTGCCAGCAGCTTTTCCGGGACTAGCGGGAGGGCCCGGGAGTTCTTC.

For the CDR3, the DNA is TGTGCCAGCAGTGGTAATACGGGACAGCCCTACGAGCAGTACTTC. Translating gives CASSGNTGQPYEQYF. The chain employs TRBV6-2 or TRBV6-3 and TRBJ2-7; 7 nucleotides line up with TRBD1. V shed 5 bases and J 2 bases; nucleotides not matched to a gene: 9. The CDR3 totals 15 residues. Germline V gene lookup returns CDR1 MNHEY and CDR2 SVGEGT.

The CDR3 loop reads CAWSGGTGGSEQYF. DNA for the CDR3: TGTGCCTGGAGTGGGGGGACAGGGGGCTCCGAGCAGTACTTC. The V gene is TRBV30, the J gene TRBJ2-7; the match to TRBD1 covers 12 bases. The CDR3 consists of 14 residues. Trimming removed 1 base from V and 6 bases from J; junction bases left unmatched: 4. The germline V gene has CDR1 GTSNPN and CDR2 SVGIG (reference sequence).

The CDR3 region has the DNA TGTGCCAGCAGCGTGGGACAGGGGGCAATGGCTGAAGCTTTCTTT. It codes for CASSVGQGAMAEAFF. The rearrangement joins TRBV7-3 to TRBJ1-1, with 12 bases matching TRBD1. The germline V gene encodes CDR1 SGHTA and CDR2 FQGTGA. The length of the CDR3 is 15 residues. V dropped 5 bases and J dropped 6; count of bases not matched to a gene: 7.

The V and J genes are TRBV4-3 and TRBJ2-3; 10 bases fit TRBD2. With V trimmed by 0 bases and J by 6 bases, 12 bases remained unmatched. The CDR3 totals 18 residues. The germline V gene has CDR1 LGHNA and CDR2 YSLEER. The CDR3 coding sequence is TGCGCCAGCAGCCAAGATGCCGGAGCGGGGGGGCCCTCGGATACGCAGTATTTT. Translation: CASSQDAGAGGPSDTQYF.

Points on this clone: A read error may produce the germline difference seen at one junction end. The chain carries TRBV7-3 and TRBJ2-1; D perhaps matches TRBD2 (6 bases). CDR1 is SGHTA, CDR2 FQGTGA, per germline. The CDR3 length is 16 residues. The CDR3 here is CASSLTPAGRYSEQFF. The CDR3 DNA follows: TGTGCCAGCAGCTTAACTCCGGCAGGGAGGTACAGTGAGCAGTTCTTC.

The chain uses TRBV27 and TRBJ2-7, with 8 bases fitting TRBD1. CDR1 is MNHEY and CDR2 is SMNVEV in the germline V gene (reference sequence). The CDR3 consists of 14 residues. J lost 4 bases, V lost 5 bases, and 7 bases had no gene match. The CDR3 bases are TGTGCCAGCAGTATTACAGGGGGGTGGTACGAGCAGTACTTC. Translated: CASSITGGWYEQYF.

The rearrangement uses TRBV30 and TRBJ2-1; 7 positions match TRBD1. Trimming at V came to 1 base and at J to 5 bases, leaving 8 bases not matched to a gene. The length of the CDR3 is 15 residues. Germline loops: CDR1 GTSNPN, CDR2 SVGIG (reference sequence). The CDR3 is CAWSERGQINNEQFF. The CDR3 region has the DNA TGTGCCTGGAGTGAACGGGGACAGATAAACAATGAGCAGTTCTTC.

The table lists this clone with a count of one. The V call is TRBV18, the J call TRBJ2-1, with 7 bases that match TRBD2. Germline trimming cut 9 bases from V and 7 bases from J; bases unmatched to any gene: 15. Germline assignment: CDR1 KGHSH and CDR2 LQKENI. The CDR3 is 15 amino acids. The CDR3 is CASSEGLGVRNEQFF. The CDR3 DNA is TGTGCCAGTAGCGAAGGACTAGGGGTTAGAAATGAGCAGTTCTTC.

The chain is built from TRBV5-8 and TRBJ1-1; tentatively, D is TRBD1 (6 bases). The V gene's germline CDR1 is SGHTS and CDR2 YDEGEE. Trimming took off 0 bases at V and 0 bases at J, with 18 bases between the two ends. The CDR3 spans 18 residues. This CDR3 is CASSLGTTGSSMNTEAFF. The CDR3 nucleotides read TGTGCCAGCAGCTTGGGAACGACAGGCAGTTCTATGAACACTGAAGCTTTCTTT.

This chain links TRBV2 with TRBJ1-4; D is unclear. Trimming pared 6 bases from V and 0 bases from J, leaving 11 bases between. This CDR3 has 15 residues. Germline lookup yields CDR1 SNHLY and CDR2 FYNNEI. The CDR3 DNA reads as TGTGCCAGCAGGAAAGAGGGAACAACTAATGAAAAACTGTTTTTT. Translated, it gives CASRKEGTTNEKLFF.

This chain joins TRBV6-5 and TRBJ1-2; tentatively, D is TRBD1 (5 bases). CDR1 and CDR2 from the germline V gene are MNHEY and SVGAGI. This CDR3 comprises 16 residues. Trimming removed 2 bases at V and 4 bases at J, with 17 bases between. CDR3 loop: CASSYKGPHTSYGYTF. The CDR3 DNA sequence: TGTGCCAGCAGTTACAAGGGGCCCCATACTTCCTATGGCTACACCTTC.

The chain links TRBV30 to TRBJ2-7; 8 nucleotides line up with TRBD1. Germline CDR1 is GTSNPN and CDR2 is SVGIG (reference sequence). Trimming cost V 1 base and J 7 bases; bases outside gene matches: 6. The CDR3 has 13 residues. The CDR3 region has the DNA TGTGCCTGGAGTGGGGGACAGGACCTGGAGCAGTACTTC. Its translation is CAWSGGQDLEQYF.

The DNA of the CDR3 is TGTGCCAGCAGTGACGCACAGGGAACAGGCGGAGCCTACGAGCAGTACTTC. Protein sequence: CASSDAQGTGGAYEQYF. The rearrangement joins TRBV6-1 to TRBJ2-7, with D tentatively TRBD1 (6 bases). CDR1 is MNHNS and CDR2 is SASEGT in the germline V gene. This CDR3 has 17 residues. Trimming pared 3 bases from V and 2 bases from J, leaving 20 bases between.

The CDR3 protein is CASSLQGAYQPQHF. The CDR3 coding sequence is TGTGCCAGCAGCTTGCAAGGGGCTTATCAGCCCCAGCATTTT. The V and J genes are TRBV5-5 and TRBJ1-5; D may be TRBD1 (5 bases). The CDR3 is 14 amino acids. V lost 1 base to trimming and J lost 5 bases, with 10 bases between them. CDR1 and CDR2 (germline): SGHKS, YYEKEE (reference sequence).

The gene calls are TRBV19 and TRBJ1-1, with D maybe TRBD1 (5 bases). Germline CDR1 reads LNHDA; CDR2 reads SQIVND (reference sequence). CDR3 length equals 13 residues. The V end lost 4 bases, the J end lost 10 bases, and 16 bases lay between the germline ends. CDR3 sequence reads: CASSRGRVGGAFF. Written as DNA, the CDR3 is TGTGCCAGTAGTAGAGGCAGGGTTGGCGGAGCTTTCTTT.

This clone was found many times. The chain links TRBV27 to TRBJ1-6, with 8 bases aligning to TRBD1. After removal of 2 bases from V and 7 bases from J, the junction contained 4 bases not matched to a gene. The CDR3 loop spans 15 amino acids. The germline V gene encodes CDR1 MNHEY and CDR2 SMNVEV (reference sequence). The CDR3 loop is CASSLPQGANSPLHF. In DNA form, the CDR3 reads TGTGCCAGCAGTTTACCCCAGGGGGCGAATTCACCCCTCCACTTT.